This T cell receptor beta chain was captured in a study of tumor-infiltrating lymphocytes in localized non-small cell lung cancer. Overall study: Resected tumor was paired with non-adjacent uninvolved lung from the same patient. Notes on the study in general: TCRbeta sequencing showed higher T cell infiltration in tumors than uninvolved lung. Available tissue quantity limited TCR sequencing to a patient subset.

Note on this clone: The antigen is undetermined.

Data came from immunoSEQ multiplex PCR; TCRdb stores just in-frame clones and leaves some out. The sample has roughly 14,000 clones, about 75% seen once. Germline values: CDR1 SGHAT, CDR2 FQDESV (reference sequence). Deletions cut 5 bases from V and 0 bases from J, with 7 bases between. This CDR3 has 13 residues. This receptor was obtained from a human donor with non-small cell lung cancer. The sequencing input was lung tumor tissue. The rearrangement joins TRBV11-1 to TRBJ1-1, with D possibly matching TRBD1 (5 bases). The CDR3 DNA follows: TGTGCCAGCAGCCCGACAGTGAACACTGAAGCTTTCTTT. Residues: CASSPTVNTEAFF.